This T cell receptor (beta chain) stems from a study of T cells in Graves' hyperthyroidism and ophthalmopathy. Criteria for exclusion of patients were uncontrolled infection, other autoimmune disease, pregnancy or lactation. Every diagnosis used clinical symptoms, serum thyroxine and TRAb, thyroid ultrasound and orbital computed tomography. General study points: A median approximately 6.5 months before onset, the model predicted ophthalmopathy. Peripheral blood also featured most of the thyroid clonotypes expanded above 0.001.

A note on this clonotype: The antigen is unknown.

Germline V gives CDR1 SGHVT, CDR2 SQSDAQ. The CDR3 spans 14 residues. Trimming cost V 1 base and J 8 bases, with 11 bases left between them. Amplified regions were TCR beta CDR3 sequences from RNA transcripts. The HTBI primer set was used in a first-round RT-PCR of the TCR CDR3. MiXCR was run by TCRdb on the multiplex PCR reads, yielding one entry per CDR3 protein. This sample has around 620,000 distinct CDR3 sequences, with 40% to 55% found just once. This receptor was identified in an adult woman with Graves' disease, either hyperthyroidism or ophthalmopathy (not recorded which). Sequenced sample: peripheral blood or thyroid tissue (not recorded which). The chain joins TRBV7-4 to TRBJ2-2; perhaps TRBD1 as D (5 bases). The CDR3 region has the DNA TGTGCCAGCAGCTTAGGGGCAGGGCATGGGGAGCTGTTTTTT. Amino acids: CASSLGAGHGELFF. The full variable domain, with the rest looked up from reference TRBV7-4 and TRBJ2-2, is GAGVSQSPRYKVAKRGRDVALRCDSISGHVTLYWYRQTLGQGSEVLTYSQSDAQRDKSGRPSGRFSAERPERSVSTLKIQRTEQGDSAVYLCASSLGAGHGELFFGEGSRLTVL.